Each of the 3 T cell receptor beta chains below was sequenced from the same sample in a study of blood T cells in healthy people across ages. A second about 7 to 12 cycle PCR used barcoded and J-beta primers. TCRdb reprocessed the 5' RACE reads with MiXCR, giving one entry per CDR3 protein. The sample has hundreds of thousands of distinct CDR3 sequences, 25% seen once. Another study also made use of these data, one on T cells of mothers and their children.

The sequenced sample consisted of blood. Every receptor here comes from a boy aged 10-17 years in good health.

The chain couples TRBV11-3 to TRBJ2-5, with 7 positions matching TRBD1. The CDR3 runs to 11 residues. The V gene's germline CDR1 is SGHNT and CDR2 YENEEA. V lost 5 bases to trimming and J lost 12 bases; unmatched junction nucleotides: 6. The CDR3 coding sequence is TGTGCCAGCAGCAACCGGGACAGAAAGTACTTC. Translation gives CASSNRDRKYF.

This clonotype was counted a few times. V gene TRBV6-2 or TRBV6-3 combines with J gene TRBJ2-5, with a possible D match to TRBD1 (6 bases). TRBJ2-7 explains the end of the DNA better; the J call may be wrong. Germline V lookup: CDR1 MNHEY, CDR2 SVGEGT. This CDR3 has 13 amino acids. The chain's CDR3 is CASTQGLPYEQYF. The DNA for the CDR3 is TGTGCCAGCACCCAGGGGCTACCCTACGAGCAGTACTTC.

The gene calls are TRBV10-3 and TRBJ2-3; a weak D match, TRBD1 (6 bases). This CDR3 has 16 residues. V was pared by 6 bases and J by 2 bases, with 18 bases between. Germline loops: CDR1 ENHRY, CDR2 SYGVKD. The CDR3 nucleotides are TGTGCCATCAGCACCACAGGGAAAACGAACACAGATACGCAGTATTTT. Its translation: CAISTTGKTNTDTQYF.